This T cell receptor (beta chain) was found in a study of naive and memory T cell subsets. After the first PCR, alpha and beta chain libraries were processed separately. The CDR3 consists of 14 residues. V lost 0 bases to trimming and J lost 5 bases, with 10 bases between them. The germline gives CDR1 LGHNA, CDR2 YSLEER. The beta constant-region primer was an equimolar mix of two oligonucleotides covering TRBC1 and TRBC2. The ligated cDNA underwent four PCR rounds using SP2 and nested alpha and beta constant-region primers. Using its own MiXCR run on the UMI-ligation and nested PCR reads, TCRdb lists one record per CDR3 protein. Among approximately 140,000 distinct CDR3 sequences listed, about 20% were seen once. This clonotype has more than one count but fewer than ten. Its matching antigen is unknown. Regarding the study as a whole: Naive and memory repertoire findings lacked a ground truth for validation. Especially in CD8 cells, naive repertoires contained a few larger clonotypes, possibly CD45RA-re-expressing memory cells.

Material: naive CD4+ T cells from blood. The rearrangement joins TRBV4-3 to TRBJ1-2; possible D gene TRBD1, 6 bases. The receptor comes from a human donor in good health. Here the CDR3 DNA reads TGCGCCAGCAGCCAAGAGGGCAGGGGTTATGGCTACACCTTC. It encodes CASSQEGRGYGYTF.